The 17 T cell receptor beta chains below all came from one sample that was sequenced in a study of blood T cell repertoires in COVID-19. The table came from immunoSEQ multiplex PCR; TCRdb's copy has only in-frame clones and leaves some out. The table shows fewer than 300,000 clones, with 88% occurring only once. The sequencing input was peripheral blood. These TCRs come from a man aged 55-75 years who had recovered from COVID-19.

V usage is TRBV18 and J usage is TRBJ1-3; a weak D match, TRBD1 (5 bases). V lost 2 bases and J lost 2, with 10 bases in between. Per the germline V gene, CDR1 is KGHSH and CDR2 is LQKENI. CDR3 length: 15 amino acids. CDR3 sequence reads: CASSPARATGNTIYF. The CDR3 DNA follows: TGTGCCAGCTCACCAGCCAGGGCCACTGGAAACACCATATATTTT.

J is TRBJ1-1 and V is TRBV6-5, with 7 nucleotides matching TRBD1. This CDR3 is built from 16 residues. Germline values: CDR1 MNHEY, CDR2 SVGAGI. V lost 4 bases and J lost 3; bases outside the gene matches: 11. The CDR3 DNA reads TGTGCCAGCAGTTCCGCCGCGACAGGGAGGCACACTGAAGCTTTCTTT. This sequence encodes CASSSAATGRHTEAFF.

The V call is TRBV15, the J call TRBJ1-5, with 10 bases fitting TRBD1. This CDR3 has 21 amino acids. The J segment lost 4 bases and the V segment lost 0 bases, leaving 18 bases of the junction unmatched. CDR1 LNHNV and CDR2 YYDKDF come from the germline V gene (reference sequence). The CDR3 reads CATSRDFRGTGDGRRNQPQHF. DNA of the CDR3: TGTGCCACCAGCAGAGATTTTAGGGGGACAGGGGACGGTCGGAGGAATCAGCCCCAGCATTTT. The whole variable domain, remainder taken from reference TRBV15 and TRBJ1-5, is DAMVIQNPRYQVTQFGKPVTLSCSQTLNHNVMYWYQQKSSQAPKLLFHYYDKDFNNEADTPDNFQSRRPNTSFCFLDIRSPGLGDTAMYLCATSRDFRGTGDGRRNQPQHFGDGTRLSIL.

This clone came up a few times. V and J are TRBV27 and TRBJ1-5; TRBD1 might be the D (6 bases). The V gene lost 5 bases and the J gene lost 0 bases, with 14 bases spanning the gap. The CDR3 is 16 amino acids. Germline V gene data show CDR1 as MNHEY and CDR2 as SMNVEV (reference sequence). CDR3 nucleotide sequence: TGTGCCAGCAGTCCGTGGGGGGGCAGTAGCAATCAGCCCCAGCATTTT. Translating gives CASSPWGGSSNQPQHF.

DNA of the CDR3: TGTGCCAGCATACCAGGCAGTGGCCTAACTAATGAAAAACTGTTTTTT. Residues: CASIPGSGLTNEKLFF. This sequence joins TRBV7-9 and TRBJ1-4; no clear D. V shed 7 bases and J shed 1 base, with 16 bases lying between them. Germline loops: CDR1 SEHNR, CDR2 FQNEAQ (reference sequence). CDR3 size: 16 residues.

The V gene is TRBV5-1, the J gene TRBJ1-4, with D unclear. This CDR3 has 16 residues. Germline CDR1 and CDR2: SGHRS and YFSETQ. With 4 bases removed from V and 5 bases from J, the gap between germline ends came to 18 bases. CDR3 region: CASSPGSVGANEKLFF. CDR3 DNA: TGCGCCAGCAGCCCCGGTTCAGTGGGAGCAAATGAAAAACTGTTTTTT.

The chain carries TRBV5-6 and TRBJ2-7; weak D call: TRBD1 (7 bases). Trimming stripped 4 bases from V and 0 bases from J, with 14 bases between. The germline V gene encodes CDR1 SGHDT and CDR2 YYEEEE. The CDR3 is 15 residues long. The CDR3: CASSPGGTASYEQYF. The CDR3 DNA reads TGTGCCAGCAGCCCCGGAGGGACAGCCTCCTACGAGCAGTACTTC.

CDR3 loop: CASSQVIQNNQPQHF. The CDR3 DNA sequence: TGTGCCAGCAGCCAGGTTATACAAAACAATCAGCCCCAGCATTTT. V gene TRBV4-2 combines with J gene TRBJ1-5; D is unresolved. Looked up from germline, CDR1 is LGHNA and CDR2 is YNFKEQ. With 3 bases removed from V and 3 bases from J, the gap between germline ends came to 12 bases. The CDR3 consists of 15 residues.

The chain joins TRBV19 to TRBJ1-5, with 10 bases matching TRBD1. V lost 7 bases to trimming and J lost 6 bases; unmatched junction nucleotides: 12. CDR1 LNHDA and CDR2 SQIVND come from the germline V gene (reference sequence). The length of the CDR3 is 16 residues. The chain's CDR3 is CASTLLDRGFFQPQHF. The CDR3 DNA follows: TGTGCCAGTACCCTATTGGACAGGGGGTTTTTTCAGCCCCAGCATTTT.

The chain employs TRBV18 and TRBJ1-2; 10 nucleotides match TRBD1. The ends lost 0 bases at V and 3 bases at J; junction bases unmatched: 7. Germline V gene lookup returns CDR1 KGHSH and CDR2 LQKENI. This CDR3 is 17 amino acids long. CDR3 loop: CASSPPRQGAGDYGYTF. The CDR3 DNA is TGTGCCAGCTCACCACCGAGACAGGGGGCGGGGGACTATGGCTACACCTTC.

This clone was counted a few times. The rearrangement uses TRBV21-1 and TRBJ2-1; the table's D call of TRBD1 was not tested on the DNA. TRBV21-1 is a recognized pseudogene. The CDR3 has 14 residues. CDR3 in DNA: TGTGCCAGCAAACCCAGGACAGGGGTCAATGAGCAGTTCTTC. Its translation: CASKPRTGVNEQFF.

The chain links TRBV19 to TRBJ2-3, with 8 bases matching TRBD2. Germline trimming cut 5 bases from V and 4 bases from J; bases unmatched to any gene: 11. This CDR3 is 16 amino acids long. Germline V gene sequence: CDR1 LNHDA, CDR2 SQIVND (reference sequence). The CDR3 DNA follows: TGTGCCAGTAGTCTCTTAGCGGGGACCCCCCCAGATACGCAGTATTTT. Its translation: CASSLLAGTPPDTQYF. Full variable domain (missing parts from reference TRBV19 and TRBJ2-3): DGGITQSPKYLFRKEGQNVTLSCEQNLNHDAMYWYRQDPGQGLRLIYYSQIVNDFQKGDIAEGYSVSREKKESFPLTVTSAQKNPTAFYLCASSLLAGTPPDTQYFGPGTRLTVL.

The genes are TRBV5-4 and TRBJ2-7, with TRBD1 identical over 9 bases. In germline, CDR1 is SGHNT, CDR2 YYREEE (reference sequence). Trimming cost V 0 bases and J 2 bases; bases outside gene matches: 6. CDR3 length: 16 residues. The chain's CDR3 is CASSLGPGQGTYEQYF. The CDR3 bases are TGTGCCAGCAGCTTGGGACCGGGACAGGGAACCTACGAGCAGTACTTC.

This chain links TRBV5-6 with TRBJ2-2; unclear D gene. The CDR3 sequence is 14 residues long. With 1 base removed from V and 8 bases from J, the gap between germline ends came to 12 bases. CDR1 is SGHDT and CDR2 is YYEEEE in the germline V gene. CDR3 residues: CASSLTQAWGELFF. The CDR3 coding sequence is TGTGCCAGCAGCTTGACCCAGGCCTGGGGGGAGCTGTTTTTT.

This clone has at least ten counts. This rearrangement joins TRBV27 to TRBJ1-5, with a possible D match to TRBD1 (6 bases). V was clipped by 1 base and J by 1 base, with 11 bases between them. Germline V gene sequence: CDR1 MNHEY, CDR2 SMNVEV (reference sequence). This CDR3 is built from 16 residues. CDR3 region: CASSLFAGASNQPQHF. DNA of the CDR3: TGTGCCAGCAGTTTATTCGCAGGGGCGAGCAATCAGCCCCAGCATTTT.

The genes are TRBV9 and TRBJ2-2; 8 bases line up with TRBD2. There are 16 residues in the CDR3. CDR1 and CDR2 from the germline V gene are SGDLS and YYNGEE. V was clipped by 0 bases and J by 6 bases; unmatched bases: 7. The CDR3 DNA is TGTGCCAGCAGCGTAGTCCCGGGGGGGCCATCCGGGGAGCTGTTTTTT. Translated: CASSVVPGGPSGELFF.

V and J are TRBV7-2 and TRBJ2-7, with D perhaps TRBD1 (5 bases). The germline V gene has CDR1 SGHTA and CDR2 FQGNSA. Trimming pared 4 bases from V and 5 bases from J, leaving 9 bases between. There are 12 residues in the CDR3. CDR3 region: CASSSGFHEQYF. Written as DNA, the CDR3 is TGTGCCAGCAGCTCAGGGTTCCACGAGCAGTACTTC.